This record concerns one T cell receptor (beta chain) sequence. No antigen is known for it. Base qualities are not at hand, and no much larger clone is one base apart. This specimen comes from a study of shared clonotypes between healthy human individuals (dated by TCRdb to 2019 to 2021). About the full investigation: A couple of women and a few men aged 18 to 49 years were included in the cohort. For each donor, CD4 naive and CD4 memory were each run on three plates, CD8 naive on two plates, and CD8 memory on one plate. Each donor's leukapheresis produced roughly between roughly 0.85 and 10 billion PBMCs. To estimate repertoire size and how much clonotypes are shared between individuals, the study performed deep sequencing of blood TCR repertoires from a handful of healthy adults. To increase sequencing depth and limit assay-specific biases, different laboratories used diverse techniques to prepare libraries and sequence TCR repertoires. Results and caveats for the whole study, not just this receptor: Naive subsets generally had larger estimated clonotype richness than memory subsets did. Sampling was restricted to blood, and TCR repertoires in tissues likely differ from the TCR repertoires found in blood. Across a handful of donors, 4.5% to 6.5% of naive CD4, 3% to 3.5% of naive CD8, roughly 2.2% of memory CD4, and about 0.4% of memory CD8 clonotypes were shared. Based on pairwise subsampling, the degree of clonotype sharing among donors was expected to be affected by sequencing depth. Even with the large sequencing depth, rarefaction of the sorted-subset datasets indicated that sequencing was incomplete. The genetic and exposure-history diversity represented was limited by the small number of donors. Compared with non-shared clonotypes, clonotypes shared by all four sorted-subset donors had higher generation probabilities.

TCR CDR3 regions were amplified from genomic DNA by multiplex PCR using the deep immunoSEQ assay. Genomic DNA extracted from each cell subset was distributed evenly over all wells of several immunoSEQ 96-well plates, and each plate served as one replicate. For sorted subsets, approximately 210 ng of genomic DNA, equivalent to roughly 33,000 T cell genomes, went into each replicate PCR. The purified libraries were quantified using a Qubit 3.0 fluorometer, sized with a Bioanalyzer 2100, and then quantified again using the KAPA Library Quantification kit. Each immunoSEQ 96-well plate was sequenced on its own single-read 150-cycle Illumina NextSeq 550 flow cell. For the original study's pipeline: Because the immunoSEQ output included only junctional sequences and no quality scores, the filtering could not be the same as the filtering used for full-length reads. Sequences were annotated with PyIR, a Python wrapper for IgBLAST v1.9, and V/J genes and CDR3 were assigned using IMGT germline references. Any read was removed if the V/J assignment was weak (E-value above 1e-6), the CDR3 was missing, or the read contained stop codons, out-of-frame junctions, or ambiguous translated residues. V3J clonotypes were defined as sequences sharing an identical inferred V gene, J gene, and CDR3 amino acid sequence. Percentage overlap between repertoires was calculated by dividing the number of shared unique clonotypes by the size of the smaller repertoire. Repertoire richness was assessed with RTK rarefaction, the Chao1 estimator, and Recon v2.1 estimates of unobserved clonotypes. Generation probabilities were computed with OLGA for all TCRbeta clonotypes obtained by the gDNA method from a few donors. The table comes from immuneACCESS by way of TCRdb, which keeps in-frame sequences with V and J called. Part of the clones is missing from these tables; in studies checked, under half for an unresolved V gene and the rest for unknown reasons. V, J and clone size are taken as reported in that table, and D and trimming were inferred from the DNA itself. The sample table holds about 1.1 million clones, of which 78% were seen once. The ten largest account for around 0.61% of the sample.

Donors were healthy HIV-negative adults with no recently reported acute infections or vaccinations. Only Caucasian adults living in Nashville, Tennessee, USA were represented among the donors. CD4+ T cells were enriched by magnetic negative selection; naive cells were then positively selected on CD45RA, and the negative fraction formed the memory subset. Blood was obtained by leukapheresis, after which PBMCs were separated by Ficoll-Histopaque density gradient centrifugation and cryopreserved in liquid nitrogen vapor phase. Analytical flow cytometry was used to check the purity and quantity of each magnetically sorted T cell population. Genomic DNA was isolated from every sorted fraction and measured by UV absorbance on a Nanodrop 2000c. This TCR came from a young man in good health. Some clones in this sample may be carry-over from other donors' samples. Specimen: memory CD4+ T cells from PBMCs. The cell subset or site label on this specimen signifies: CD45RA-negative fraction.

CDR3 protein: CASSISSGRVTGELFF. The DNA is TGTGCCAGTAGTATATCTAGCGGGAGGGTCACCGGGGAGCTGTTTTTT. This chain joins TRBV19 to TRBJ2-2, and 12 junctional nucleotides match TRBD2. From a lookup of the germline V gene (reference sequence), CDR1 and CDR2 are LNHDA and SQIVND. The germline V end is reduced by 2 bases and the J end by 4 bases; junction bases left unmatched: 2. Including the terminal cysteine and phenylalanine, the CDR3 comprises 16 residues. Of all the DNA, just the CDR3 is kept, 48 bases in frame from base 1.